The T cell receptor (beta chain) described here comes from a study of shared clonotypes between healthy human individuals. The CDR3 is made up of 16 amino acids. Germline V CDR1 and CDR2: SGHNT, YYREEE (reference sequence). The V segment lost 5 bases and the J segment 0 bases; nucleotides outside the gene matches: 5. Overall study results and limits: A reduction in generation probabilities was seen for non-shared clonotypes relative to those shared by all four donors.

Only in-frame clones appear in the TCRdb table, and some are missing; sequencing was by immunoSEQ multiplex PCR. The sample carries about 1.5 million clones, roughly 96% recorded once. Of note for this clone: The antigen remains unidentified.

This chain uses TRBV5-4 with TRBJ2-3; the match to TRBD2 covers 11 bases. The sample was naive CD4+ T cells sorted from blood. Subset described: CD45RA+ positively selected. The TCR sequence derives from a man under 40 in good health. In DNA, the CDR3 is TGTGCCAGCAGACATGGACTAGCGGGTAGCACAGATACGCAGTATTTT. Encoded protein: CASRHGLAGSTDTQYF.